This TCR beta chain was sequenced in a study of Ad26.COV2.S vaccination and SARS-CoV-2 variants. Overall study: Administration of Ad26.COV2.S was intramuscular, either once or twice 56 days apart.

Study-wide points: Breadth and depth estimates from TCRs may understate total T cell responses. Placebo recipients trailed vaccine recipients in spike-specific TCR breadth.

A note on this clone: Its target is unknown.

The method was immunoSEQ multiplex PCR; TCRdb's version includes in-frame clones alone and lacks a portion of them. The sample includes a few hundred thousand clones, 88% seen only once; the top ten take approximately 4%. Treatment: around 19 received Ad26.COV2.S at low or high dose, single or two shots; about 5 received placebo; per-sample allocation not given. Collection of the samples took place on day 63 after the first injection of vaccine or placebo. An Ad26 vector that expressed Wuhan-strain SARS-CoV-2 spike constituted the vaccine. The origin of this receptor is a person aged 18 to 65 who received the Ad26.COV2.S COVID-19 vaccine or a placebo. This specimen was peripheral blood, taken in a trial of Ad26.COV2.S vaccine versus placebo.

The CDR3 loop is CASSLVQNTGELFF. The CDR3 DNA sequence: TGTGCCAGCAGCTTAGTACAGAACACCGGGGAGCTGTTTTTT. The chain combines TRBV7-3 with TRBJ2-2; the D is unclear. The CDR3 extends over 14 amino acids. Germline loops: CDR1 SGHTA, CDR2 FQGTGA. V was shortened by 2 bases and J by 1 base, with 5 bases between the two germline ends.